Given below is one TCR beta chain in context. Its antigen is unknown. Sequenced by immunoSEQ multiplex PCR; TCRdb stores in-frame clones only, minus some. The profile shows hundreds of thousands of clones, approximately 96% of them singletons. Germline loops: CDR1 MNHEY, CDR2 SVGAGI. The ends lost 6 bases at V and 1 base at J; junction bases unmatched: 6. CDR3 length equals 14 residues. This entry comes from a study of shared clonotypes between healthy human individuals. Study as a whole: Donors were two women and a few men aged 18 to 49. There were three CD4 naive, three CD4 memory, two CD8 naive and one CD8 memory plates per donor.

Terminally differentiated effector memory CD45RA+ cells were excluded from the naive CD8 cells, which were CD45RO-negative and positively selected for CCR7. Whole-study results and caveats: Though the depth was large, rarefaction showed that sorted-subset sequencing was incomplete. It was the non-shared clonotypes that had lower generation probabilities than clonotypes shared by all four donors.

The sequenced material came from naive CD8+ T cells sorted from blood. This clonotype was obtained from a woman aged 25 to 39 in good health. This rearrangement joins TRBV6-5 to TRBJ2-7; 7 nucleotides agree with TRBD1. CDR3 DNA sequence: TGTGCCAGCAGATCGGGACAGAGATCCTACGAGCAGTACTTC. This gives the protein CASRSGQRSYEQYF.